The entry below describes one T cell receptor beta chain. Original data processing: Estimates of nucleated cell counts were drawn from the amplification of reference gene primers. Clones were read by immunoSEQ multiplex PCR, and TCRdb kept only the in-frame ones, dropping some. The DNA gave D and trimming, while V, J and clone size come from that table. Among 250,000 to 350,000 clones, around 87% were seen once, and the ten largest hold 5.3%. Individuals drawn from under 30 US areas were about 18 to 95 years old. Cohorts were assigned according to the clinical history that participants reported. Two consecutive negative NP/OP PCR tests, clearance, or resolved symptoms defined Cohort 3 recovery. These data come from a study of blood T cell repertoires in COVID-19. The CDR3 runs to 14 residues. Germline-derived CDR1 and CDR2 are LNHDA and SQIVND (reference sequence). Trimming removed 6 bases from V and 3 bases from J, with 9 bases in between.

The sample comprised PBMCs or T cells enriched from blood (not recorded which). This receptor was obtained from a woman under 40 who had recovered from COVID-19. The chain recombines TRBV19 with TRBJ2-6; D is possibly TRBD1 (6 bases). The CDR3 DNA follows: TGTGCCAGTAGAACAGGGAGTGGGGCCAACGTCCTGACTTTC. Its translation: CASRTGSGANVLTF.